Below, 21 T cell receptor beta chains from the same sample are listed, as sequenced in a study of neurological immune-mediated disorders (dated by TCRdb to between 2018 and 2021). Libraries were built with 5' RACE. Reads for this sample came from an Illumina HiSeq 2500. TCRdb redid the processing of the public reads, applying fastp at Q25 and MiXCR, and retained in-frame beta chains. CDR3 protein duplicates are merged, each entry listing the most common genes and DNA. This sample comprises tens of thousands of distinct CDR3 sequences, around 14% of them detected only once. The top ten constitute 25% to 30% of the sample. Sequenced input: PBMCs. The receptor source for this set is a woman between 50 and 59 years old with HTLV-1-associated myelopathy (HAM/TSP).

Ten or more counts support this clonotype. The chain joins TRBV7-9 to TRBJ2-2; D is unclear. With 2 bases removed from V and 4 bases from J, the gap between germline ends came to 11 bases. The CDR3 consists of 15 residues. Looked up from germline, CDR1 is SEHNR and CDR2 is FQNEAQ (reference sequence). This CDR3 is CASSLLNWGTGELFF. As DNA, the CDR3 is TGTGCCAGCAGCTTATTGAATTGGGGCACCGGGGAGCTGTTTTTT.

This clonotype was picked up many times. The chain links TRBV20-1 to TRBJ2-7, with TRBD2 matching 8 bases. In germline, CDR1 is DFQATT, CDR2 SNEGSKA (reference sequence). The CDR3 has 14 amino acids. Losses at the gene ends were 3 bases for V and 2 bases for J; bases not matched to a gene: 6. The CDR3 DNA reads as TGCAGTGCTAGTTTCACTAGCGGACCCTACGAGCAGTACTTC. This encodes CSASFTSGPYEQYF.

The table lists this clonotype with many counts. The chain links TRBV24-1 to TRBJ2-3, with TRBD1 matching over 8 bases. CDR1 and CDR2 from the germline V gene are KGHDR and SFDVKD. V was clipped by 5 bases and J by 1 base; unmatched bases: 1. The CDR3 covers 14 residues. The CDR3 coding sequence is TGTGCCACCAGTGCGGGACAGGGCACAGATACGCAGTATTTT. Translating gives CATSAGQGTDTQYF.

In this sample, this clonotype turned up many times. This chain uses TRBV5-1 with TRBJ1-3; the D gene is possibly TRBD1 (5 bases). Trimming took 5 bases from V and 4 from J, leaving 10 bases between them. The CDR3 is 13 amino acids. Germline assignment: CDR1 SGHRS and CDR2 YFSETQ. The CDR3 loop is CASRSGEGNTIYF. CDR3 DNA: TGCGCCAGCAGGTCGGGGGAAGGAAACACCATATATTTT.

The chain couples TRBV4-3 to TRBJ2-1; 15 bases fit TRBD2. Trimming took 1 base from V and 6 from J; bases not matched to a gene: 1. The germline V gene has CDR1 LGHNA and CDR2 YSLEER. The CDR3 consists of 16 residues. CDR3 nucleotide sequence: TGCGCCAGCAGCCAAGGGACTAGCGGGGGGGTCAATGAGCAGTTCTTC. It codes for CASSQGTSGGVNEQFF.

This clonotype was counted at least ten times. The V call is TRBV20-1, the J call TRBJ2-7; TRBD1 matches 7 bases. Per the germline V gene, CDR1 is DFQATT and CDR2 is SNEGSKA (reference sequence). The length of the CDR3 is 15 residues. V was pared by 3 bases and J by 4 bases, with 12 bases of the junction left unmatched. This chain's CDR3 is CSASLSDRATYEQYV. The CDR3 DNA sequence: TGCAGTGCTAGCTTATCCGACAGGGCAACATACGAGCAGTACGTC.

At least ten counts were recorded for this clonotype. The chain carries TRBV4-2 and TRBJ1-5, with unresolved D. The CDR3 is 15 amino acids. CDR1 and CDR2 (germline): LGHNA, YNFKEQ. V gave up 0 bases and J gave up 1 base, with 7 bases separating them. This chain's CDR3 is CASSQERGSNQPQHF. The CDR3 DNA follows: TGTGCCAGCAGCCAAGAACGGGGAAGCAATCAGCCCCAGCATTTT.

This clonotype has ten or more counts. This chain joins TRBV7-2 and TRBJ2-5; D is unresolved. The ends were cut back, 2 bases at V and 7 bases at J, with 11 bases in the middle. The CDR3 length is 13 residues. Germline V gene lookup returns CDR1 SGHTA and CDR2 FQGNSA. The CDR3 loop reads CASSLSPDGTQYF. The CDR3 nucleotides are TGTGCCAGCAGCTTATCCCCGGACGGGACCCAGTACTTC.

This clonotype has a count of ten or more. V gene TRBV29-1 combines with J gene TRBJ1-4; TRBD1 is a possible D gene (6 bases). Germline V lookup: CDR1 SQVTM, CDR2 ANQGSEA. This CDR3 contains 14 residues. Trimming stripped 0 bases from V and 1 base from J, with 6 bases between. The CDR3 DNA reads as TGCAGCGTTGAAGACAGGGGAACTAATGAAAAACTGTTTTTT. This sequence encodes CSVEDRGTNEKLFF. The full variable domain, completed using reference TRBV29-1 and TRBJ1-4, is SAVISQKPSRDICQRGTSLTIQCQVDSQVTMMFWYRQQPGQSLTLIATANQGSEATYESGFVIDKFPISRPNLTFSTLTVSNMSPEDSSIYLCSVEDRGTNEKLFFGSGTQLSVL.

This clonotype has at least ten counts. The gene calls are TRBV6-6 and TRBJ1-2; 8 bases match TRBD1. Trimming removed 3 bases from V and 4 bases from J; junction bases left unmatched: 4. Germline CDR1 reads MNHNY; CDR2 reads SVGAGI (reference sequence). The length of the CDR3 is 14 residues. CDR3 DNA: TGTGCCAGCAGTTATTCCGACAGGGGCTATGGCTACACCTTC. As protein: CASSYSDRGYGYTF.

This clonotype was seen ten or more times. The rearrangement links TRBV20-1 to TRBJ2-1, with 11 nucleotides matching TRBD2. CDR1 and CDR2 from the germline V gene are DFQATT and SNEGSKA (reference sequence). The junction had 9 bases not matched to a gene; V was cut back by 0 bases and J by 5 bases. The CDR3 is 17 amino acids. The CDR3: CSARDPRLAGYHNEQFF. CDR3 in DNA: TGCAGTGCTAGAGACCCCCGACTAGCGGGGTATCACAATGAGCAGTTCTTC.

This clonotype was picked up a small number of times. The chain combines TRBV12-3 or TRBV12-4 with TRBJ2-3; the match to TRBD2 covers 12 bases. The V and J ends lost 4 bases and 1 base, in that order; junction bases with no gene match: 6. The CDR3 has 17 amino acids. The CDR3 is CASSSSASGGGTDTQYF. For the CDR3, the DNA is TGTGCCAGCAGTTCCTCAGCTAGCGGGGGGGGCACAGATACGCAGTATTTT.

This clonotype showed up many times. The V call is TRBV15, the J call TRBJ2-1; TRBD2 agrees at 7 bases. V shed 1 base, J shed 0 bases, and the junction held 6 bases outside the gene matches. Germline CDR1 reads LNHNV; CDR2 reads YYDKDF (reference sequence). The CDR3 sequence is 17 residues long. The CDR3 loop is CATSRGHGGSSYNEQFF. The CDR3 DNA reads TGTGCCACCAGCAGAGGACACGGGGGGAGCTCCTACAATGAGCAGTTCTTC. The full variable domain, completed using reference TRBV15 and TRBJ2-1, is DAMVIQNPRYQVTQFGKPVTLSCSQTLNHNVMYWYQQKSSQAPKLLFHYYDKDFNNEADTPDNFQSRRPNTSFCFLDIRSPGLGDTAMYLCATSRGHGGSSYNEQFFGPGTRLTVL.

This clonotype was picked up many times. The chain carries TRBV20-1 and TRBJ1-6, with TRBD1 identical over 7 bases. Germline CDR1 reads DFQATT; CDR2 reads SNEGSKA (reference sequence). The trim removed 0 bases at V and 7 bases at J, leaving 9 bases unmatched. This CDR3 contains 16 residues. Here the CDR3 reads CSAREGPGQKNSPLHF. CDR3 in DNA: TGCAGTGCTAGAGAGGGGCCGGGACAGAAAAATTCACCCCTCCACTTT.

This clonotype was observed many times. This chain connects TRBV7-9 to TRBJ1-1, with a possible D match to TRBD1 (6 bases). V lost 3 bases, J lost 11 bases, and 22 bases lay in between. Germline V gives CDR1 SEHNR, CDR2 FQNEAQ (reference sequence). The CDR3 has 15 amino acids. The CDR3, as DNA: TGTGCCAGCAGCTTGGAGCGCGGAGGACTCACAGGGGCTTTCTTT. It yields the protein CASSLERGGLTGAFF. Full variable domain (remainder filled in from reference TRBV7-9 and TRBJ1-1): DTGVSQNPRHKITKRGQNVTFRCDPISEHNRLYWYRQTLGQGPEFLTYFQNEAQLEKSRLLSDRFSAERPKGSFSTLEIQRTEQGDSAMYLCASSLERGGLTGAFFGQGTRLTVV.

This clonotype was found many times. The chain has TRBV20-1 and TRBJ2-5; TRBD1 aligns across 7 bases. Germline V gene lookup returns CDR1 DFQATT and CDR2 SNEGSKA (reference sequence). Unmatched junction bases numbered 8, after V lost 5 bases and J lost 5 bases. The CDR3 runs to 13 residues. Here the CDR3 reads CSASGGQGETQYF. DNA for the CDR3: TGCAGTGCTTCAGGGGGTCAGGGGGAGACCCAGTACTTC.

This clonotype was detected ten times or more. The chain employs TRBV20-1 and TRBJ2-2; D unclear. Germline V gives CDR1 DFQATT, CDR2 SNEGSKA (reference sequence). With 5 bases removed from V and 0 bases from J, the gap between germline ends came to 4 bases. The CDR3 has 12 residues. The DNA for the CDR3 is TGCAGTGCTGGCTCGAACACCGGGGAGCTGTTTTTT. Residues: CSAGSNTGELFF.

This clonotype was seen at least ten times. The chain combines TRBV28 with TRBJ1-5; 8 bases line up with TRBD1. The germline V gene encodes CDR1 MDHEN and CDR2 SYDVKM. V shed 6 bases and J 1 base; nucleotides not matched to a gene: 8. The CDR3 runs to 16 residues. The CDR3 region has the DNA TGTGCCAGCAGCAGTCCGGGACAGGAGAGCAATCAGCCCCAGCATTTT. It yields the protein CASSSPGQESNQPQHF.

The J gene is TRBJ1-5, the V gene TRBV20-1; D remains ambiguous. The V end was cut by 6 bases, the J end by 7 bases, with 16 bases between. CDR1 and CDR2 (germline): DFQATT, SNEGSKA (reference sequence). The CDR3 length is 13 residues. The CDR3 coding sequence is TGCAGTGCCCCCCGTAGGGCTGGGCAGCCCCAGCATTTT. Its translation: CSAPRRAGQPQHF.

This clonotype was picked up many times. The J gene is TRBJ1-5, the V gene TRBV28, with D possibly matching TRBD1 (6 bases). Per germline, CDR1 MDHEN and CDR2 SYDVKM. V was shortened by 4 bases and J by 6 bases, with 16 bases between the two germline ends. The CDR3 has 15 residues. CDR3 nucleotide sequence: TGTGCCAGCAGTTCCCCAGGGGTTGGGACTCAGCCCCAGCATTTT. It is translated as CASSSPGVGTQPQHF.

Notes on this clonotype: Compared with germline, one end of the junction differs, possibly owing to a read error. The CDR3 sequence is CVISTKPGNTEAFF. DNA for the CDR3: TGTGTCATCAGTACAAAGCCCGGGAATACTGAAGCTTTCTTT. The V gene is TRBV10-3, the J gene TRBJ1-1; D not resolved. The CDR3 runs 14 residues. Germline CDR1 reads ENHRY; CDR2 reads SYGVKD.